This TCR beta chain stems from a study of cytomegalovirus exposure and HLA in healthy donors. The study ran its PCR with 60 Vbeta and 13 Jbeta primers. Original processing notes: Some 11 million shared chains were among the about 80 million unique TCR beta chains that a later analysis counted. Clones were sequenced by immunoSEQ multiplex PCR, and TCRdb holds only the in-frame ones, with some missing. V and J calls and clone size are those listed in that table; D and trimming were worked out from the DNA. The data show roughly 190,000 clones, around four fifths seen once. CDR1 is SGHVS, CDR2 FNYEAQ, per germline. The CDR3 totals 14 residues. V was clipped by 1 base and J by 1 base, with 7 bases between them. With regard to this clone: Its target is not known.

Study findings and constraints: The study recorded around 160 TCR beta chains that were cytomegalovirus-associated. A later analysis linked a missense variant in DCLRE1C to the trimming of TCR beta V and J genes. Presence/absence analyses assumed roughly uniform sequencing depth across donors.

The clonotype was recovered from a female donor in good health and CMV-seronegative. The specimen sequenced was PBMCs. The chain links TRBV7-6 to TRBJ1-1; D is ambiguous. The CDR3 protein is CASSLGGGNTEAFF. CDR3 DNA: TGTGCCAGCAGCTTAGGGGGAGGGAACACTGAAGCTTTCTTT. Variable domain in full (rest from reference TRBV7-6 and TRBJ1-1): GAGVSQSPRYKVTKRGQDVALRCDPISGHVSLYWYRQALGQGPEFLTYFNYEAQQDKSGLPNDRFSAERPEGSISTLTIQRTEQRDSAMYRCASSLGGGNTEAFFGQGTRLTVV.